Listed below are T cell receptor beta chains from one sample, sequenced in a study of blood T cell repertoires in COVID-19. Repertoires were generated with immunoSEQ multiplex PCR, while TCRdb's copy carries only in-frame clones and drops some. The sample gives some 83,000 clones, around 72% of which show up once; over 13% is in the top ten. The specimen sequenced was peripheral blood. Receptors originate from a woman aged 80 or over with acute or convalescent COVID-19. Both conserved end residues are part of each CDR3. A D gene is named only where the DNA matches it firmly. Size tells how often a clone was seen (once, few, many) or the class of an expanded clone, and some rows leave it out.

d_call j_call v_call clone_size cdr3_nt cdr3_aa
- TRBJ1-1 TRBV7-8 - TGTGCCAGCAGCTTACTGGCAGGGGCGGGCACTGAAGCTTTCTTT CASSLLAGAGTEAFF
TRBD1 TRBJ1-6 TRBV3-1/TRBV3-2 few TGTGCCAGCAGCCACCTCGGGACAGGTGGAGGGTCACCCCTCCACTTT CASSHLGTGGGSPLHF
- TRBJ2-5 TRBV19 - TGTGCCACCCGTCGTCGAGGGGGCCAAGAGACCCAGTACTTC CATRRRGGQETQYF
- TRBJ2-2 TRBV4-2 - TGTGCCAGCAGCCAAGAATACCTATTCCCCGGGGAGCTGTTTTTT CASSQEYLFPGELFF
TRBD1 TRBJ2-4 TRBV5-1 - TGCGCCAGCAGCATCGGACAGGGGAGGGACATTCAGTACTTC CASSIGQGRDIQYF
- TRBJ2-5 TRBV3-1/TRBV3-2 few TGTGCCAGCAGCCAAACTGAGGGTGCGCAAGAGACCCAGTACTTC CASSQTEGAQETQYF
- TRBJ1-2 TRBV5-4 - TGTGCCAGCAGCTTTGGCCTATGGACAGATCTTAAACCCCCTCTTGGCTACACCTTC CASSFGLWTDLKPPLGYTF
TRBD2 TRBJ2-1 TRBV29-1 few TGCAGCGTTCCCAACGGGGGGGGCCGCAACAATGAGCAGTTCTTC CSVPNGGGRNNEQFF
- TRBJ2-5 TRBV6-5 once TGTGCCAGCAGTAGGAGCGGGGAGACCCAGTACTTC CASSRSGETQYF
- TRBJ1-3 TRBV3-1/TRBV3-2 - TGTGCCAGCAGCCAAGAATGCGATCGAAACACCATATATTTT CASSQECDRNTIYF
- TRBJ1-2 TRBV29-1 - TGCAGCGTACCAGCAGGGGATAATTTCTATGGCTACACCTTC CSVPAGDNFYGYTF
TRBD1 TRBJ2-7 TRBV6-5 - TGTGCCAGTTCGGGCCCGACAGGGGCCTACGAGCAGTACTTC CASSGPTGAYEQYF
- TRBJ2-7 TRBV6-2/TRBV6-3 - TGTGCCAGCAGTTCACTTGGGCGGCTTCCAACTAGGGAGCAGTACTTC CASSSLGRLPTREQYF
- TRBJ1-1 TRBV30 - TGTGCCTGGAGTAAAGGACTAAGGAACACTGAAGCTTTCTTT CAWSKGLRNTEAFF
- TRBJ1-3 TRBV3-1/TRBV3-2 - TGTGCCAGCAGCCTATCCCAGGGCCCCGGAAACACCATATATTTT CASSLSQGPGNTIYF
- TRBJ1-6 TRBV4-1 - TGCGCCAGCAGCCAAGAAATCCGAGCAGGGATTTCACCCCTCCACTTT CASSQEIRAGISPLHF
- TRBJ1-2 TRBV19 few TGTGCCAGCACTGGGGCTATGAGTGACTATGGCTACACCTTC CASTGAMSDYGYTF
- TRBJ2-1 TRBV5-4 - TGTGCCAGCAGCTTGGCCCAGGCTCGCTCCTACAATGAGCAGTTCTTC CASSLAQARSYNEQFF
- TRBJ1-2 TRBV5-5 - TGTGCCAGCAGCTTGGATTTAGGGGATGACGGCTACACCTTC CASSLDLGDDGYTF
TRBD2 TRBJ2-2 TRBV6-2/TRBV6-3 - TGTGCCAGCAGTCCCATTGGACTAGCGAACACCGGGGAGCTGTTTTTT CASSPIGLANTGELFF
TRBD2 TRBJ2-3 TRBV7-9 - TGTGCCAGCAGCTTTCGGACTAGCGGGGGGGCAGATACGCAGTATTTT CASSFRTSGGADTQYF
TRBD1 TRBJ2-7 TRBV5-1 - TGCGCCAGCAGCACACGACAGGGAACCTACGAGCAGTACTTC CASSTRQGTYEQYF
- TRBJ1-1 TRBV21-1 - TGTGCCAGCAGCAAAGATTTCTGGGGGGGAGACACTGAAGCTTTCTTT CASSKDFWGGDTEAFF
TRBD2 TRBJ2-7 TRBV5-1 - TGCGCCAGCAGCTCCATAGCGGGGGGAACCTACGAGCAGTACTTC CASSSIAGGTYEQYF
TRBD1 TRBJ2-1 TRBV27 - TGTGCCAGCAAATACAGGGGGCGCCGGGATGAGCAGTTCTTC CASKYRGRRDEQFF
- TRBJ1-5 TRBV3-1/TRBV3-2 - TGTGCCAGCAGCCAAGACCCCAGGGAGGGTCAGCCCCAGCATTTT CASSQDPREGQPQHF
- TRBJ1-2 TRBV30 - TGTGCCTGGACCCCCCTTCTGGGGAGGGCTGGCTACACCTTC CAWTPLLGRAGYTF
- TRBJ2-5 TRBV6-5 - TGTGCCAGCAGTCAGGATAAAGAGACCCAGTACTTC CASSQDKETQYF
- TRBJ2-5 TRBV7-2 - TGTGCCAGCAGCTTAAGACGGCGGGAGACCCAGTACTTC CASSLRRRETQYF
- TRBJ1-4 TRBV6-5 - TGTGCCAGCAGGGGCCCTGGGAATGAAAAACTGTTTTTT CASRGPGNEKLFF
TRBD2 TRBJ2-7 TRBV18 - TGTGCCAGCTCCCCTGGGACTAGCGGGGGAGGTAACGAGCAGTACTTC CASSPGTSGGGNEQYF
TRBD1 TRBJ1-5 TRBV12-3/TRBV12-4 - TGTGCCAGCAGTTTACAGGGGGATCAGCCCCAGCATTTT CASSLQGDQPQHF
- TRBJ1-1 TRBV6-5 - TGTGCCAGCAGTCCATTGGACAATGTTGGAGCTTTCTTT CASSPLDNVGAFF
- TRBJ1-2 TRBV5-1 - TGCGCCAGCAGCTCCGACCGCGGTGGCTACACCTTC CASSSDRGGYTF
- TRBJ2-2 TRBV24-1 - TGTGCCACCAGTAATACCTACAGGGACACCGGGGAGCTGTTTTTT CATSNTYRDTGELFF
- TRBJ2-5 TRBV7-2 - TGTGCCAGCAGCTTGGGGGCAGTAGGAGAGACCCAGTACTTC CASSLGAVGETQYF
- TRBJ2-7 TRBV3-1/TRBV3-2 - TGTGCCCTTCGCGGCAGGGACTTC CALRGRDF
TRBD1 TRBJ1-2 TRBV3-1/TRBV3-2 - TGTGCCAGCAGCCAAGGACAGGGAGGTGGCTACACCTTC CASSQGQGGGYTF
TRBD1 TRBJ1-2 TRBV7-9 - TGTGCCAGCAGCTTACAGGGGACAGTCCCCGATGGCTACACCTTC CASSLQGTVPDGYTF
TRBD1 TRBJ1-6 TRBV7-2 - TGTGCCAGCAGCTTGGGGACAGGGGCCTCACCCCTCCACTTT CASSLGTGASPLHF
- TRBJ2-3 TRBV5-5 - TGTGCCAGCAGCTTTCAGGGGCGGACAGATACGCAGTATTTT CASSFQGRTDTQYF
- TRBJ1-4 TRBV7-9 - TGTGCCAGCAGCTATTCTACAGGGTTTGCTAATGAAAAACTGTTTTTT CASSYSTGFANEKLFF
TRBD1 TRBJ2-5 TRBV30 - TGTGCCTGGGATCGACAGGGTCAAGAGACCCAGTACTTC CAWDRQGQETQYF
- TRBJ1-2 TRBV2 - TGTGCCAGCACCACCGAGTGGGGGGACTATGGCTACACCTTC CASTTEWGDYGYTF
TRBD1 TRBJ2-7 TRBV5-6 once TGTGCCAGCAGGAGGACAGGATCTTCCTACGAGCAGTACTTC CASRRTGSSYEQYF
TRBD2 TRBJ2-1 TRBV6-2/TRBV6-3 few TGTGCCAGCAGCCTGAGCGGGGAGTCCTACAATGAGCAGTTCTTC CASSLSGESYNEQFF
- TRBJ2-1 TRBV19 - TGTGCCAGTGCGGAAAGCTATGAGCAGTTCTTC CASAESYEQFF
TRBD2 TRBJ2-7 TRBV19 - TGTGCCAGTAGTAGGACTAGCGGGGTCTACGAGCAGTACTTC CASSRTSGVYEQYF
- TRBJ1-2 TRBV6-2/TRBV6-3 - TGTGCCAGCAGTTCCTCGACAGGCACCTACTATGGCTACACCTTC CASSSSTGTYYGYTF
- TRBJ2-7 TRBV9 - TGTGCCAGCAGCGGAAAGATGGGGGGCTACGAGCAGTACTTC CASSGKMGGYEQYF
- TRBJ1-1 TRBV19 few TGTGCCAGTAGTATGTCGGACACTGAAGCTTTCTTT CASSMSDTEAFF
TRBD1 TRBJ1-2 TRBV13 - TGTGCCAGCAGCGCGGGACAGGTCTATGGCTACACCTTC CASSAGQVYGYTF
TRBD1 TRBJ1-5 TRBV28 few TGTGCCAGCAGTTCCGGGACAGGGGGCATCAGCAATCAGCCCCAGCATTTT CASSSGTGGISNQPQHF